Below, 28 T cell receptor beta chains from the same sample are listed, as sequenced in a study of blood T cell repertoires in COVID-19 (dated by TCRdb to the early 2020s). To prepare the library, the immunoSEQ multiplex PCR assay was applied. TCRdb provides this immuneACCESS table in a form limited to in-frame rearrangements. Some clones are lacking; in checked studies, under half of them reflect an unresolved V gene, and why the rest are absent is not known. In all, the sample holds hundreds of thousands of clones, and 70% to 90% of those were seen once. 7.2% of the sample rests with the top ten. The sequenced sample was peripheral blood. These receptors were collected from a human donor in a cohort sampled during active COVID-19.

This clone has more than one count but fewer than ten. The chain uses TRBV5-1 and TRBJ2-7, with 8 bases aligning to TRBD1. Unmatched junction bases numbered 9, after V lost 4 bases and J lost 3 bases. The CDR3 loop spans 15 amino acids. CDR1 SGHRS and CDR2 YFSETQ come from the germline V gene. The CDR3 region has the DNA TGCGCCAGCAGCCCGGGGACAGGTTGGGTCTACGAGCAGTACTTC. Translation gives CASSPGTGWVYEQYF.

This clone appeared once. One base away lies a much larger clone, so this may be a sequencing read error. V is TRBV5-8 and J is TRBJ2-7; D uncertain. Trimming pared 2 bases from V and 5 bases from J, leaving 11 bases between. Germline assignment: CDR1 SGHTS and CDR2 YDEGEE. This CDR3 has 13 residues. The CDR3 sequence is CASSLRQVHEQYF. For the CDR3, the DNA is TGTGCCAGCAGCTTAAGGCAGGTCCACGAGCAGTACTTC.

The V and J genes are TRBV23-1 and TRBJ2-2, with TRBD1 identical over 7 bases. TRBV23-1 qualifies as an ORF whose function is uncertain. This CDR3 contains 19 residues. The trim removed 2 bases at V and 6 bases at J, leaving 18 bases unmatched. The CDR3 region has the DNA TGCGCCAGCAGTCAACCGAATGGTCCCGGGACAGATTTTCCCGGGGAGCTGTTTTTT. Translation gives CASSQPNGPGTDFPGELFF.

The chain has TRBV25-1 and TRBJ1-5, with D uncertain. Germline loops: CDR1 MGHDK, CDR2 SYGVNS. V lost 4 bases to trimming and J lost 0 bases, with 7 bases between them. This CDR3 spans 14 amino acids. In DNA form, the CDR3 reads TGTGCCAGCAGTGGGGCACCTAGCAATCAGCCCCAGCATTTT. Amino acid sequence: CASSGAPSNQPQHF. The entire variable domain, with the rest obtained from reference TRBV25-1 and TRBJ1-5, is as follows: EADIYQTPRYLVIGTGKKITLECSQTMGHDKMYWYQQDPGMELHLIHYSYGVNSTEKGDLSSESTVSRIRTEHFPLTLESARPSHTSQYLCASSGAPSNQPQHFGDGTRLSIL.

The genes are TRBV6-5 and TRBJ1-6; 8 nucleotides match TRBD1. The CDR3 runs to 13 residues. Trimming took 6 bases from V and 10 from J; bases not matched to a gene: 5. CDR1 is MNHEY and CDR2 is SVGAGI in the germline V gene. Here the CDR3 DNA reads TGTGCCAGCAGCTGGGACAGGAACTCACCCCTCCACTTT. Translation: CASSWDRNSPLHF.

The chain recombines TRBV27 with TRBJ1-2; 8 bases match TRBD1. There are 13 residues in the CDR3. V lost 8 bases, J lost 6 bases, and 8 bases stayed unmatched. CDR1 is MNHEY, CDR2 SMNVEV, per germline (reference sequence). CDR3 residues: CASGPDRVDGYTF. The CDR3, as DNA: TGTGCCAGCGGCCCGGACAGGGTTGATGGCTACACCTTC.

The J gene is TRBJ1-5, the V gene TRBV4-1; D unresolved. Deletions cut 6 bases from V and 7 bases from J, with 16 bases between. The CDR3 covers 14 residues. Germline assignment: CDR1 MGHRA and CDR2 YSYEKL. CDR3 protein: CASSYEGKGQPQHF. CDR3 nucleotides: TGCGCCAGCAGTTACGAGGGAAAAGGCCAGCCCCAGCATTTT.

The rearrangement links TRBV27 to TRBJ2-1; 7 nucleotides agree with TRBD1. The V segment lost 5 bases and the J segment 1 base; nucleotides outside the gene matches: 8. The CDR3 length is 16 residues. CDR1 is MNHEY, CDR2 SMNVEV, per germline (reference sequence). The CDR3 spells CASSTLDRESYNEQFF. The CDR3 DNA is TGTGCCAGCAGTACCCTCGACAGGGAGTCCTACAATGAGCAGTTCTTC.

V and J are TRBV9 and TRBJ2-5, with D uncertain. Germline V lookup: CDR1 SGDLS, CDR2 YYNGEE. The CDR3 contains 14 residues. V lost 3 bases and J 0 bases, leaving 9 bases between the germline ends. CDR3 loop: CASSAKLYQETQYF. DNA of the CDR3: TGTGCCAGCAGCGCCAAGCTGTACCAAGAGACCCAGTACTTC. Full variable domain (remainder filled in from reference TRBV9 and TRBJ2-5): DSGVTQTPKHLITATGQRVTLRCSPRSGDLSVYWYQQSLDQGLQFLIQYYNGEERAKGNILERFSAQQFPDLHSELNLSSLELGDSALYFCASSAKLYQETQYFGPGTRLLVL.

The chain couples TRBV7-9 to TRBJ1-1; D may be TRBD1 (6 bases). Per the germline V gene, CDR1 is SEHNR and CDR2 is FQNEAQ (reference sequence). Trimming took off 5 bases at V and 1 base at J, with 11 bases between the two ends. The CDR3 totals 14 residues. CDR3 protein: CASSPGQSNTEAFF. CDR3 bases: TGTGCCAGCAGCCCGGGACAATCGAACACTGAAGCTTTCTTT.

The gene calls are TRBV19 and TRBJ2-2; D is uncertain. CDR1 is LNHDA and CDR2 is SQIVND in the germline V gene (reference sequence). This CDR3 contains 15 residues. The ends were cut back, 7 bases at V and 0 bases at J, with 12 bases in the middle. CDR3 DNA: TGTGCCAGTACCGACGAGGCCGCGAACACCGGGGAGCTGTTTTTT. Protein product: CASTDEAANTGELFF. The full variable domain, with the rest looked up from reference TRBV19 and TRBJ2-2, is DGGITQSPKYLFRKEGQNVTLSCEQNLNHDAMYWYRQDPGQGLRLIYYSQIVNDFQKGDIAEGYSVSREKKESFPLTVTSAQKNPTAFYLCASTDEAANTGELFFGEGSRLTVL.

This clone was picked up one time. The chain joins TRBV11-3 to TRBJ2-3; the D gene is possibly TRBD2 (7 bases). V shed 4 bases and J shed 9 bases, with 17 bases lying between them. Per the germline V gene, CDR1 is SGHNT and CDR2 is YENEEA. CDR3 length equals 14 residues. The CDR3 bases are TGTGCCAGCAGCTCCGGGGGGCTGTGGAAGACGCAGTATTTT. Protein product: CASSSGGLWKTQYF.

The chain carries TRBV7-2 and TRBJ2-2; D might be TRBD2 (5 bases). The germline CDR1 and CDR2 sequences are SGHTA and FQGNSA. CDR3 size: 18 residues. Trimming took off 3 bases at V and 6 bases at J, with 23 bases between the two ends. The CDR3 DNA reads TGTGCCAGCAGCTTCACCCTAACCAGGCTAGCTTTTGCCGGGGAGCTGTTTTTT. This encodes CASSFTLTRLAFAGELFF.

The chain employs TRBV28 and TRBJ1-5; tentative D call: TRBD1 (5 bases). Germline V CDR1 and CDR2: MDHEN, SYDVKM. V was clipped by 4 bases and J by 2 bases, with 12 bases between them. The CDR3 covers 15 residues. This CDR3 is CASSSGGTGNQPQHF. CDR3 nucleotide sequence: TGTGCCAGCAGTTCCGGCGGGACCGGCAATCAGCCCCAGCATTTT.

The chain combines TRBV18 with TRBJ1-1; tentatively, D is TRBD1 (5 bases). Germline V CDR1 and CDR2: KGHSH, LQKENI. The germline V and J ends were trimmed by 3 bases and 9 bases, with 17 bases remaining between them. The length of the CDR3 is 14 residues. CDR3 nucleotide sequence: TGTGCCAGCTCACCCTCCGCGCAGGGCTCGAAAGCTTTCTTT. Translation gives CASSPSAQGSKAFF. Looking up the rest from reference TRBV18 and TRBJ1-1 gives the full variable domain: NAGVMQNPRHLVRRRGQEARLRCSPMKGHSHVYWYRQLPEEGLKFMVYLQKENIIDESGMPKERFSAEFPKEGPSILRIQQVVRGDSAAYFCASSPSAQGSKAFFGQGTRLTVV.

The genes are TRBV7-8 and TRBJ2-7; D possibly corresponds to TRBD1 (6 bases). Germline V gives CDR1 SGHVS, CDR2 FQNEAQ. The CDR3 runs to 17 residues. V gave up 1 base and J gave up 6 bases, with 22 bases separating them. The CDR3 loop is CASSLGSSGASPGEQYF. The CDR3 DNA is TGTGCCAGCAGCTTAGGATCATCAGGGGCCTCCCCAGGCGAGCAGTACTTC.

This chain connects TRBV28 to TRBJ1-1; 8 nucleotides align to TRBD1. Trimming took 1 base from V and 8 from J; bases not matched to a gene: 3. CDR1 MDHEN and CDR2 SYDVKM come from the germline V gene. CDR3 length: 13 amino acids. The CDR3 DNA is TGTGCCAGCAGTTTATTTGGACAGGGAGAAGCTTTCTTT. Protein product: CASSLFGQGEAFF.

There are a few counts of this clone. V is TRBV9 and J is TRBJ1-2, with 7 bases matching TRBD1. Germline CDR1 and CDR2: SGDLS and YYNGEE. The CDR3 consists of 18 residues. After removal of 4 bases from V and 4 bases from J, the junction contained 19 bases not matched to a gene. The CDR3 sequence: CASSPHGTARDASYGYTF. The CDR3 region has the DNA TGTGCCAGCAGCCCCCACGGGACAGCAAGGGACGCCTCCTATGGCTACACCTTC.

DNA for the CDR3: TGTGCCAGCAGCTTAGGCTTTTTGAGCTCTGGAAACACCATATATTTT. This gives the protein CASSLGFLSSGNTIYF. The chain links TRBV11-2 to TRBJ1-3; no clear D gene. The CDR3 runs to 16 residues. V was pared by 1 base and J by 0 bases, with 10 bases between. Looked up from germline, CDR1 is SGHAT and CDR2 is FQNNGV.

V usage is TRBV6-5 and J usage is TRBJ1-1; a weak D match, TRBD1 (6 bases). In germline, CDR1 is MNHEY, CDR2 SVGAGI. Trimming pared 10 bases from V and 5 bases from J, leaving 17 bases between. This CDR3 contains 13 residues. CDR3 sequence reads: CAITGGLRTEAFF. CDR3 sequence (DNA): TGTGCCATCACGGGGGGCTTAAGGACTGAAGCTTTCTTT.

The chain is built from TRBV5-6 and TRBJ1-1, with 9 positions matching TRBD1. CDR3 size: 16 residues. The germline V gene has CDR1 SGHDT and CDR2 YYEEEE. Unmatched junction bases numbered 8, after V lost 0 bases and J lost 5 bases. CDR3 in DNA: TGTGCCAGCAGCTTGGGGACAGGGGAAGGGTCAACTGAAGCTTTCTTT. Residues: CASSLGTGEGSTEAFF.

This chain links TRBV2 with TRBJ1-5, with a possible D match to TRBD1 (5 bases). V dropped 5 bases and J dropped 5 bases, with 16 bases sitting between them. Germline V gives CDR1 SNHLY, CDR2 FYNNEI. The CDR3 sequence is 15 residues long. The CDR3 region is CASSPAARVDQPQHF. The CDR3 DNA follows: TGTGCCAGCAGTCCGGCGGCCAGGGTCGATCAGCCCCAGCATTTT. The entire variable domain, with the rest obtained from reference TRBV2 and TRBJ1-5, is as follows: EPEVTQTPSHQVTQMGQEVILRCVPISNHLYFYWYRQILGQKVEFLVSFYNNEISEKSEIFDDQFSVERPDGSNFTLKIRSTKLEDSAMYFCASSPAARVDQPQHFGDGTRLSIL.

A single count supports this clone. The chain uses TRBV5-1 and TRBJ1-2; D ambiguous. Trimming removed 3 bases at V and 5 bases at J, with 17 bases between. The germline CDR1 and CDR2 sequences are SGHRS and YFSETQ. The CDR3 has 15 amino acids. The CDR3 region has the DNA TGCGCCAGCAGCTCTGGGAGGGCACCAGGTTATGGCTACACCTTC. It translates to CASSSGRAPGYGYTF.

The chain is built from TRBV19 and TRBJ1-1; D unclear. The germline V gene has CDR1 LNHDA and CDR2 SQIVND (reference sequence). Trimming took 2 bases from V and 11 from J, leaving 12 bases between them. This CDR3 comprises 12 residues. In nucleotides, the CDR3 is TGTGCCAGTAGTATAAATGAGGGTGCGGCTTTCTTT. Translation gives CASSINEGAAFF.

The chain carries TRBV27 and TRBJ1-2; TRBD1 agrees at 7 bases. The V gene's germline CDR1 is MNHEY and CDR2 SMNVEV (reference sequence). This CDR3 has 13 residues. With V trimmed by 6 bases and J by 8 bases, 9 bases remained unmatched. The CDR3 region is CASSYLRGQGYTF. The CDR3 DNA sequence: TGTGCCAGCAGCTACCTGAGGGGGCAGGGCTACACCTTC.

The V and J genes are TRBV18 and TRBJ2-1, with 10 positions matching TRBD2. Germline CDR1 reads KGHSH; CDR2 reads LQKENI. The ends lost 5 bases at V and 6 bases at J; junction bases unmatched: 4. CDR3 length: 14 amino acids. The CDR3 DNA reads as TGTGCCAGCTCATGGACTAGCGGTCTCAATGAGCAGTTCTTC. Protein: CASSWTSGLNEQFF.

This chain uses TRBV3-1 (or the pseudogene TRBV3-2) with TRBJ2-1; D possibly corresponds to TRBD2 (6 bases). Germline assignment: CDR1 LGHDT and CDR2 YNNKEL (reference sequence). The CDR3 covers 13 residues. V was trimmed by 4 bases and J by 4 bases, leaving 8 bases between them. CDR3 residues: CASSPGTYNEQFF. The CDR3 DNA reads as TGTGCCAGCAGCCCTGGGACTTACAATGAGCAGTTCTTC.

The chain combines TRBV4-1 with TRBJ2-4, with D perhaps matching TRBD2 (5 bases). The CDR3 spans 15 residues. The V gene's germline CDR1 is MGHRA and CDR2 YSYEKL. The V gene lost 0 bases and the J gene lost 6 bases, with 12 bases spanning the gap. CDR3 bases: TGCGCCAGCAGCCAAGATCGACGGGGAATAAACATTCAGTACTTC. Translated: CASSQDRRGINIQYF.